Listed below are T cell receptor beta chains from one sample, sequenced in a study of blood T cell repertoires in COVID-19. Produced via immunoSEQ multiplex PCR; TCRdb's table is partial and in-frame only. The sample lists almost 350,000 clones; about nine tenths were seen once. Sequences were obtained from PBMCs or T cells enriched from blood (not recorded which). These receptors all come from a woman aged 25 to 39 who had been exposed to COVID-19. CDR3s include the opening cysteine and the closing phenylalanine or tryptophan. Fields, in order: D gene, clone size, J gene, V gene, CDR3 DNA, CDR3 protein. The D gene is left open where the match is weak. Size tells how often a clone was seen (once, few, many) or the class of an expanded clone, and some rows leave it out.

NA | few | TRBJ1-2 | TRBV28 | TGTGCCAGCAGACCAGCGGGGAAAGAAGGCTACACCTTC | CASRPAGKEGYTF
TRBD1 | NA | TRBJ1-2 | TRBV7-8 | TGTGCCAGCAGCTCCCGGGACAGGGGCTATGGCTACACCTTC | CASSSRDRGYGYTF
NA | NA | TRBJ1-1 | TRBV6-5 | TGTGCCAGCAGTTACCGCCCACAGGGGAACACTGAAGCTTTCTTT | CASSYRPQGNTEAFF
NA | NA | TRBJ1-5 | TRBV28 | TGTGCCAGCATAGGGGAAAGGGAAGAAGATCAGCCCCAGCATTTT | CASIGEREEDQPQHF
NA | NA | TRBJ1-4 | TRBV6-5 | TGTGCCAGCAGGCGGGGGGGGGCTAATGAAAAACTGTTTTTT | CASRRGGANEKLFF
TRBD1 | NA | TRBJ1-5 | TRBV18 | TGTGCCAGCTCAAGGGACAGGGATGATCAGCCCCAGCATTTT | CASSRDRDDQPQHF
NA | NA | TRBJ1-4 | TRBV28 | TGTGCCAGCAGTTTATTGGTGTCCCGGGGTGAAAAACTGTTTTTT | CASSLLVSRGEKLFF
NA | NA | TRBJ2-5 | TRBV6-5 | TGTGCCAGCAGGAAGTCTACCCAAGAGACCCAGTACTTC | CASRKSTQETQYF
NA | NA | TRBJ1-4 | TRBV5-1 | TGCGCCAGCAGGACCGGGACATCCGCAACTAATGAAAAACTGTTTTTT | CASRTGTSATNEKLFF
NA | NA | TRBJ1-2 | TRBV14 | TGTGCCAGCAGCCAAGGACAGGTCTATGGCTACACCTTC | CASSQGQVYGYTF
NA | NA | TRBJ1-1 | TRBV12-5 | TGTGCTAGTGGTTTGGTAACCGGGACTGAAGCTTTCTTT | CASGLVTGTEAFF
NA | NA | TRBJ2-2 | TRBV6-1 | TGTGCCAGCAGTCCGGGACAAAACACCGGGGAGCTGTTTTTT | CASSPGQNTGELFF
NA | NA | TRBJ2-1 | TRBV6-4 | TGTGCCAGCAGTGACTCGGCTAGTATCTGGCATGAGCAGTTCTTC | CASSDSASIWHEQFF
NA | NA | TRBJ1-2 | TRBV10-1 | TGCGCCAGCAGTGACAATCGGCAGGGCGGGAGTGGCTACACCTTC | CASSDNRQGGSGYTF
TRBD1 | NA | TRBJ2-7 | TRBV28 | TGTGCCAGCAGTTTAGCCGGGACAGGGGGGTACGAGCAGTACTTC | CASSLAGTGGYEQYF
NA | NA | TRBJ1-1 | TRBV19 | TGTGCCAGTACCTCTCGCCAGAAGACAGATTTAATGAACACTGAAGCTTTCTTT | CASTSRQKTDLMNTEAFF
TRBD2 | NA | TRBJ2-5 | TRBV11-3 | TGTGCCAGCAGCTTTTTCGCCCTAGCGGGATCCGAGACCCAGTACTTC | CASSFFALAGSETQYF
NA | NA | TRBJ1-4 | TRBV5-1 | TGCGCCAGCAGCTTCCGGGGAGGGGATGAAAAACTGTTTTTT | CASSFRGGDEKLFF
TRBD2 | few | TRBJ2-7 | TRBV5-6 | TGTGCCAGCAGCCCGGGACTAGCGGGCTACGAGCAGTACTTC | CASSPGLAGYEQYF
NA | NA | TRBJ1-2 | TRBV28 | TGTGCCAGCAATTCTGCGGACATATACTATGGCTACACCTTC | CASNSADIYYGYTF
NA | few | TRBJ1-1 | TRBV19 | TGTGCCAGTAGTTCAGGACTGCACGAAGCTTTCTTT | CASSSGLHEAFF
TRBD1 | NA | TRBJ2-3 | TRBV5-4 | TGTGCCAGCAGCTTCCGGACAGGCCAAGGAAGCACAGATACGCAGTATTTT | CASSFRTGQGSTDTQYF
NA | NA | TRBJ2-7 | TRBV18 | TGTGCCAGCTCACCAAGGCGGGATCCCTACGAGCAGTACTTC | CASSPRRDPYEQYF
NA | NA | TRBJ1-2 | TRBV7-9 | TGTGCCAGCAGCCCCGGCCAGGGAGGTGGCTACACCTTC | CASSPGQGGGYTF
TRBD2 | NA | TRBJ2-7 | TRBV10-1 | TGCGCCAGCAGTGTAGGAATTAGAGGCGGGAGCATCTCCGAGCAGTACTTC | CASSVGIRGGSISEQYF
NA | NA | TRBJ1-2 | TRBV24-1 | TGTGCCACCAGTGACACTGACACCTATGGCTACACCTTC | CATSDTDTYGYTF
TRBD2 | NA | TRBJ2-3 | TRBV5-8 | TGTGCCAGCAGCTCCCGGACTAGCTGGAGTGCGCAGTATTTT | CASSSRTSWSAQYF
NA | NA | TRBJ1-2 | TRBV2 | TGTGCCAGCATTGGGATGAGGGCAGGTGATGGCTACACCTTC | CASIGMRAGDGYTF
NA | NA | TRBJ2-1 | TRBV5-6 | TGTGCCAGCACCCCGGGGGGCGGGAGCTCCTACAATGAGCAGTTCTTC | CASTPGGGSSYNEQFF
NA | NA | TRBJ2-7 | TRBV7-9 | TGTGCCAGCAGCTTAGTAGGGGCGGCCTACGAGCAGTACTTC | CASSLVGAAYEQYF
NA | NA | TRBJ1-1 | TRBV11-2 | TGTGCCAGCAGCTTAGTGGCGTCAGGGAATGAAGCTTTCTTT | CASSLVASGNEAFF
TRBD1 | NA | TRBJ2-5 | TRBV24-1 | TGTGCCACCAGTGATTTTGGGACAGGGGTGAGGGAGACCCAGTACTTC | CATSDFGTGVRETQYF
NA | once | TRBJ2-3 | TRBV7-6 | TGTGCCAGCAGCCTTCTACCACTCACAGATACGCAGTATTTT | CASSLLPLTDTQYF
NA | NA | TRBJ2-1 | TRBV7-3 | TGTGCCAGCAGCTTATCAACAGGGTGGAGCAATGAGCAGTTCTTC | CASSLSTGWSNEQFF
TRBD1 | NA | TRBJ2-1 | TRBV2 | TGTGCCAGCAGGACAGGGGTCTACAATGAGCAGTTCTTC | CASRTGVYNEQFF
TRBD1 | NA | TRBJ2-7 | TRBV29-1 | TGCAGCGTTGGGGACAGGGTTAACGAGCAGTACTTC | CSVGDRVNEQYF
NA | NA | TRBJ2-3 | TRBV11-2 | TGTGCCAGCAGCTTAGCCGTAGCCTCCCAGGGGACAGATACGCAGTATTTT | CASSLAVASQGTDTQYF
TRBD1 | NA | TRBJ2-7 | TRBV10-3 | TGTGCCATCAGTCCCGACAGGGGGACCTACGAGCAGTACTTC | CAISPDRGTYEQYF
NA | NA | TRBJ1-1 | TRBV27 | TGTGCCAGCAGAACAGGTAGTGGCACTGAAGCTTTCTTT | CASRTGSGTEAFF
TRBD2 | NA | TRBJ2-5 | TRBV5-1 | TGCGCCAGCAGCCCGGGACTAGCGGGAGCTGGGACCCAGTACTTC | CASSPGLAGAGTQYF
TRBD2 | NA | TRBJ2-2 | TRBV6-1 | TGTGCCAGCAGTATCGGACTAGCCACCGGGGAGCTGTTTTTT | CASSIGLATGELFF
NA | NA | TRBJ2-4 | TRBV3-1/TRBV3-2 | TGTGCCAGCAGCCAAGCGGGGAACATTCAGTACTTC | CASSQAGNIQYF
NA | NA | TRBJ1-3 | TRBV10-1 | TGCGCCAGCAGTGTTGGCCGATTGAACTCTGGAAACACCATATATTTT | CASSVGRLNSGNTIYF
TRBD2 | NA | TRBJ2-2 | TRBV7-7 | TGTGCCAGCCAATCGGGAGGCAGCGGGGAGCTGTTTTTT | CASQSGGSGELFF
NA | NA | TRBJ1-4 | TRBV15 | TGTGCCACCAGCAGGACCACAGGCGCAACTAATGAAAAACTGTTTTTT | CATSRTTGATNEKLFF
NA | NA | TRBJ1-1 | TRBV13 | TGTGCCAGCAGCTGGACAGCCCCAGGCTCTGAAGCTTTCTTT | CASSWTAPGSEAFF
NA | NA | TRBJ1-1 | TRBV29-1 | TGCAGCGTTGAAGCAGGGGACCACACTGAAGCTTTCTTT | CSVEAGDHTEAFF
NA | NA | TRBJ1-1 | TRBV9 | TGTGCCAGCAGCGTAGTGACAGGGAACACTGAAGCTTTCTTT | CASSVVTGNTEAFF
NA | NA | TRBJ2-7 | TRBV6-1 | TGTGCCAGCAGTGAAAACGGCGGCTACGAGCAGTACTTC | CASSENGGYEQYF
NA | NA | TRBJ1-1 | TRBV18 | TGTGCCAGCTCACCAAGATCGACGGGGGAGGGGAACACTGAAGCTTTCTTT | CASSPRSTGEGNTEAFF
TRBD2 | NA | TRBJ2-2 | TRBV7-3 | TGTGCCAGCAGCTTAGGTCCCAGCGGGAGGGGGACCGGGGAGCTGTTTTTT | CASSLGPSGRGTGELFF
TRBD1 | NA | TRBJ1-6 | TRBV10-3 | TGTGCCATCAGTGAGGGGGGACAGATTAATTCACCCCTCCACTTT | CAISEGGQINSPLHF
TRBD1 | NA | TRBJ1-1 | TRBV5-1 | TGCGCCAGTCACCGGACAGGGGGCGGCACTGAAGCTTTCTTT | CASHRTGGGTEAFF